This is a list of T cell receptor beta chains from one sample in a study of Graves' ophthalmopathy and Graves' hyperthyroidism. TCRdb independently ran MiXCR on the multiplex PCR reads; one entry per CDR3 protein. The sample contains around 340,000 distinct CDR3 sequences, roughly a sixth of which appear only once. The sequenced material came from peripheral blood. The receptors come from an adult man with Graves' ophthalmopathy. The CDR3 runs from the conserved cysteine through the conserved F or W. D genes are given only for firm matches. Clone size appears in some rows only: once, few, many, or a class for an expanded clone.

D gene,J gene,clone size,V gene,CDR3 DNA,CDR3 protein
TRBD2,TRBJ2-5,many,TRBV29-1,TGCAGCGTTGAACTAGCGGGGTACCAAGAGACCCAGTACTTC,CSVELAGYQETQYF
.,TRBJ2-5,many,TRBV7-2,TGTGCCAGCAGCCGGACGGACCCACAAGAGACCCAGTACTTC,CASSRTDPQETQYF
TRBD1,TRBJ2-5,many,TRBV19,TGTGCCAGTAGCTTAGGACAGGCACTATACGAGACCCAGTACTTC,CASSLGQALYETQYF
.,TRBJ2-7,many,TRBV7-2,TGTGCCAGCAGCTCCCGTTCGGGACCCTACGAGCAGTACTTC,CASSSRSGPYEQYF
.,TRBJ1-1,many,TRBV20-1,TGCAGTGCTAGTCTCAGAGTGAACACTGAAGCTTTCTTT,CSASLRVNTEAFF
TRBD1,TRBJ1-6,many,TRBV6-2/TRBV6-3,TGTGCCAGCAGTTACGATGAGGGGGCTGCAAATTCACCCCTCCACTTT,CASSYDEGAANSPLHF
.,TRBJ1-2,many,TRBV28,TGTGCCAGCAGTCCAAGGGGCCTTCTAGGATATGGCTACACCTTC,CASSPRGLLGYGYTF
.,TRBJ1-1,many,TRBV7-8,TGTGCCAGCGGCGATGGACAGAACACTGAAGCTTTCTTT,CASGDGQNTEAFF
.,TRBJ2-5,many,TRBV7-2,TGTGCCAGCAGCTCCTCGTTCGGGGCCGAGACCCAGTACTTC,CASSSSFGAETQYF
.,TRBJ2-5,many,TRBV29-1,TGCAGCGTTCCCAGCAGGGAGACCCAGTACTTC,CSVPSRETQYF
.,TRBJ1-1,many,TRBV12-5,TGTGCTAGTGGTCCCCCTGCGAGAGCTGAAGCTTTCTTT,CASGPPARAEAFF
.,TRBJ2-7,.,TRBV11-2,TGTGCCAGCAGCCTAGGGGGATTTTCAAGCTCCTACGAGCAGTACTTC,CASSLGGFSSSYEQYF
TRBD2,TRBJ2-5,many,TRBV20-1,TGCAGTGCTAGGATAGCGGGGGAAGAGACCCAGTACTTC,CSARIAGEETQYF
TRBD2,TRBJ2-7,few,TRBV5-1,TGCGCCAGCAGCCCCGGGACTAGAAGTTGGACCTACGAGCAGTACTTC,CASSPGTRSWTYEQYF
.,TRBJ1-2,.,TRBV6-1,TGTGCCAGCAGTGAATTTGTACAGAACTATGGCTACACCTTC,CASSEFVQNYGYTF
.,TRBJ2-4,.,TRBV28,TGTGCCAGCTCACAGGATCCCATAACCAAAAACATTCAGTACTTC,CASSQDPITKNIQYF
TRBD1,TRBJ1-2,many,TRBV12-3/TRBV12-4,TGTGCCAGCAGTCCCAGCCGGGACAGCAGAATGTACACCTTC,CASSPSRDSRMYTF
.,TRBJ1-5,many,TRBV6-2/TRBV6-3,TGTGCCAGCAGCCGTGAAACGGTTCAGCCCCAGCATTTT,CASSRETVQPQHF
TRBD1,TRBJ1-6,many,TRBV14,TGTGCCAGCAGCCTATCTGGACAGGGGGGGAATTCACCCCTCCACTTT,CASSLSGQGGNSPLHF
.,TRBJ1-6,many,TRBV10-3,TGTGCCATCAGTGAGTCGACCGGGAATTCACCCCTCCACTTT,CAISESTGNSPLHF
.,TRBJ1-6,few,TRBV25-1,TGTGCCAGCAGTGAGGGGGGCAGGGGAAATTCACCCCTCCACTTT,CASSEGGRGNSPLHF
TRBD2,TRBJ2-1,many,TRBV11-2,TGTGCCAGCAGCATGACTAGCGGGAGCTCCTACAATGAGCAGTTCTTC,CASSMTSGSSYNEQFF
.,TRBJ2-2,many,TRBV4-1,TGCGCCAGCAGCGCAACAGTCGGGGGGCCTACCGGGGAGCTGTTTTTT,CASSATVGGPTGELFF
.,TRBJ1-2,many,TRBV6-1,TGTGCCAGCAGTGAATACGGGTCTAACTATGGCTACACCTTC,CASSEYGSNYGYTF
.,TRBJ1-2,few,TRBV10-3,TGTGCCATGGCCCCGGCGAGGCAGGTAGATGGCTACACCTTC,CAMAPARQVDGYTF
.,TRBJ2-7,once,TRBV7-2,TGTGCCAGCAGCCTGGGACCCCACACCTACGAGCAGTACTTC,CASSLGPHTYEQYF
TRBD2,TRBJ2-5,many,TRBV10-3,TGTGCCAACCGCGGGAGGGAGGGGGAGACCCAGTACTTC,CANRGREGETQYF
.,TRBJ2-7,many,TRBV5-6,TGTGCCAGCAGCGTTATGGGGGAGATATACGAGCAGTACTTC,CASSVMGEIYEQYF
TRBD2,TRBJ2-5,many,TRBV3-1,TGTGCCAGCAGCCAAGAGCGGGAGCTGGAGACCCAGTACTTC,CASSQERELETQYF
.,TRBJ1-5,many,TRBV20-1,TGCAGTGCTCAGCGGCAGGGCCCGGATCAGCCCCAGCATTTT,CSAQRQGPDQPQHF
.,TRBJ2-7,many,TRBV6-2/TRBV6-3,TGTGCCAGCAGTCGGGACTCAGCTGTAAACGAGCAGTACTTC,CASSRDSAVNEQYF
.,TRBJ1-6,many,TRBV11-2,TGTGCCAGCAGCTTAGCCCGGGGATATAATAATTCACCCCTCCACTTT,CASSLARGYNNSPLHF
.,TRBJ1-5,many,TRBV6-2/TRBV6-3,TGTGCCAGCAGTTACGGGATCTGGCCCCAGCATTTT,CASSYGIWPQHF
.,TRBJ1-5,many,TRBV6-1,TGTGCCAGCAGTGAATCCCGAGGACCCCAGCATTTT,CASSESRGPQHF
.,TRBJ2-5,many,TRBV28,TGTGCCAGCAGTTTATTGGGGGAACTGGGAGAGACCCAGTACTTC,CASSLLGELGETQYF
TRBD1,TRBJ1-5,many,TRBV6-1,TGTGCCAGCAGCTCCGGGACAGGGGTTGGTCAGCCCCAGCATTTT,CASSSGTGVGQPQHF
.,TRBJ1-1,many,TRBV12-3/TRBV12-4,TGTGCCAGCAGTTTCGGGATTTCGGCAGCTTTCTTT,CASSFGISAAFF
TRBD2,TRBJ2-5,.,TRBV12-3/TRBV12-4,TGTGCCAGCAGTTTAGCGGGAGGGGTTAAGACCCAGTACTTC,CASSLAGGVKTQYF
TRBD2,TRBJ2-5,many,TRBV6-1,TGTGCCAGCCGGCGGAATAGCGGGGGGAGAGAGACCCAGTACTTC,CASRRNSGGRETQYF
.,TRBJ2-4,many,TRBV6-2/TRBV6-3,TGTGCCAGCAGTTACGGTCCAGTAGCCAAAAACATTCAGTACTTC,CASSYGPVAKNIQYF
.,TRBJ1-1,medium-sized,TRBV6-6,TGTGCCAGCAACCAAGGCATGAACACTGAAGCTTTCTTT,CASNQGMNTEAFF
.,TRBJ2-7,many,TRBV10-3,TGTGCCATCAGTGAGTCGGGTTGGGTCGAGCAGTACTTC,CAISESGWVEQYF
TRBD2,TRBJ2-5,many,TRBV6-4,TGTGCCAGCAGCAAGAGAGACTATAGCGGGCAAGAGACCCAGTACTTC,CASSKRDYSGQETQYF
.,TRBJ1-5,many,TRBV18,TGTGCCAGCTCAACCTCCTCGGGCGGTGATAGCAATCAGCCCCAGCATTTT,CASSTSSGGDSNQPQHF
.,TRBJ2-2,.,TRBV6-2/TRBV6-3,TGTGCCAGCAGTTACGCACCCTCCACCGGGGAGCTGTCTTTT,CASSYAPSTGELSF
TRBD1,TRBJ2-2,many,TRBV5-1,TGCGCCAGCAGCGGCGGGACAGGGACCGGGGAGCTGTTTTTT,CASSGGTGTGELFF
.,TRBJ2-7,many,TRBV5-1,TGCGCCAGCAGCTTGGTGCAGGGTAGCTACGAGCAGTACTTC,CASSLVQGSYEQYF